The entry below gives a single T cell receptor beta chain sequence along with its context. The CDR3 totals 13 residues. The germline V gene encodes CDR1 SQVTM and CDR2 ANQGSEA. Trimming left V 3 bases short and J 9 bases short, with 17 bases between. In the study's own analysis: Amplifying reference gene primers gave estimates of nucleated cell counts. Using immunoSEQ multiplex PCR, the repertoire was profiled, and TCRdb retains in-frame clones only, with some absent. That table supplies the V and J calls and clone size; D and trimming were determined from the DNA. The table has about 250,000 clones, more than 70% seen once. The entry originates in a study of blood T cell repertoires in COVID-19. Across the whole study: Sources were T cells, B-cell-depleted T cells, or PBMCs; the material itself was cDNA or gDNA.

Sequencing was carried out using peripheral blood. The source of this sequence is a man between 35 and 55 years old with active or convalescent COVID-19. The chain has TRBV29-1 and TRBJ1-1; D gene ambiguous. CDR3 residues: CSVDSPGQSKAFF. Written as DNA, the CDR3 is TGCAGCGTTGACTCCCCTGGGCAGTCTAAAGCTTTCTTT.